This TCR beta chain came from a study of control samples from healthy donors and cancer patients. Clones were read by immunoSEQ multiplex PCR, and TCRdb kept only the in-frame ones, dropping some. The data hold around 130,000 clones, with more than 70% observed a single time. Sample: blood. This sequence originates from a man aged 45-65 years in good health.

CDR3 region: CASSLTGDYNSPLHF. In DNA, the CDR3 is TGTGCCAGCAGCTTGACAGGAGATTATAATTCACCCCTCCACTTT. The genes are TRBV11-2 and TRBJ1-6; possible D gene TRBD1, 6 bases. Germline CDR1 reads SGHAT; CDR2 reads FQNNGV. V was cut by 3 bases and J by 4 bases, with 10 bases left in between. The length of the CDR3 is 15 residues. The full variable domain, rest sourced from reference TRBV11-2 and TRBJ1-6, is EAGVAQSPRYKIIEKRQSVAFWCNPISGHATLYWYQQILGQGPKLLIQFQNNGVVDDSQLPKDRFSAERLKGVDSTLKIQPAKLEDSAVYLCASSLTGDYNSPLHFGNGTRLTVT.